This T cell receptor (beta chain) derives from a study of shared clonotypes between healthy human individuals. Notes on the study in general: Deeper or shallower sequencing was expected to change how clonotypes are shared among donors.

On this clone: Its cognate antigen is unknown.

Naive CD8 cells were CD45RO-negative, positively selected for CCR7, excluding terminally differentiated effector memory CD45RA+ cells. The table came from immunoSEQ multiplex PCR; TCRdb's copy has only in-frame clones and leaves some out. Here the sample spans about 2 million clones, about 95% being singletons. Sequencing was performed on naive CD8+ T cells sorted from blood. The source is a man aged 18 to 29 in good health.

CDR3 sequence (DNA): TGTGCCGGAAGCGCCAAATTCGGCGCCAACGTCCTGACTTTC. Its protein product is CAGSAKFGANVLTF. The chain employs TRBV2 and TRBJ2-6; D not certain. The length of the CDR3 is 14 residues. Trimming removed 11 bases at V and 7 bases at J, with 18 bases between. CDR1 is SNHLY and CDR2 is FYNNEI in the germline V gene.